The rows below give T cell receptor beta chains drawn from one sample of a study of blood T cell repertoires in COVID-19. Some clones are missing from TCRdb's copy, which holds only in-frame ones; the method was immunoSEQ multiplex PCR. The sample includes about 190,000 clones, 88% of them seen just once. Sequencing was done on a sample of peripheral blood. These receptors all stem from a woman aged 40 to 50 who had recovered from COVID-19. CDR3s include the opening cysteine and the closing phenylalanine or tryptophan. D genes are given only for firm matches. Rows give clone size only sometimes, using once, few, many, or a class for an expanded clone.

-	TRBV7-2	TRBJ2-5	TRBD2	CASGEGRETQYF	TGTGCCAGCGGGGAGGGCCGGGAGACCCAGTACTTC
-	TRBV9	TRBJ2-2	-	CASSVDLYPGELFF	TGTGCCAGCAGCGTAGATTTGTATCCCGGGGAGCTGTTTTTT
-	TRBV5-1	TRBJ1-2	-	CASSLAWQGNYGYTF	TGCGCCAGCAGCTTGGCCTGGCAGGGGAACTATGGCTACACCTTC
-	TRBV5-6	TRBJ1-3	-	CASSAPSYRDSGNTIYF	TGTGCCAGCAGCGCCCCTTCCTACAGGGACTCTGGAAACACCATATATTTT
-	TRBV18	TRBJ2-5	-	CASSPPSEETQYF	TGTGCCAGCTCACCACCGTCTGAAGAGACCCAGTACTTC
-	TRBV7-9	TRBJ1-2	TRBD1	CASRDRTNYGYTF	TGTGCCAGCAGGGACAGGACTAACTATGGCTACACCTTC
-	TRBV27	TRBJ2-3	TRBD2	CASSSTVLAESTDTQYF	TGTGCCAGCAGTTCGACCGTCCTAGCGGAGAGCACAGATACGCAGTATTTT
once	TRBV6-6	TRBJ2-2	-	CASSYSSETGELFF	TGTGCCAGCAGTTACTCGAGTGAGACCGGGGAGCTGTTTTTT
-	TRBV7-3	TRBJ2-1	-	CASSSGASGYNEQFF	TGTGCCAGCAGCTCAGGGGCTAGCGGTTACAATGAGCAGTTCTTC
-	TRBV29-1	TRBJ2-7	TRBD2	CSVGGVYEQYF	TGCAGCGTCGGGGGGGTATACGAGCAGTACTTC
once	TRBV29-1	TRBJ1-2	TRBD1	CSVEDRTGFGYTF	TGCAGCGTTGAAGATAGGACAGGGTTTGGCTACACCTTC
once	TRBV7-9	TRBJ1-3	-	CASTPGFSGNTIYF	TGTGCCAGCACCCCAGGGTTCTCTGGAAACACCATATATTTT
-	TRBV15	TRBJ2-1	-	CATSNSFSYNEQFF	TGTGCCACCAGCAATAGCTTCTCCTACAATGAGCAGTTCTTC
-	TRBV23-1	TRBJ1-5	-	CASSQSWQGVSNQPQHF	TGCGCCAGCAGTCAATCCTGGCAGGGCGTTAGCAATCAGCCCCAGCATTTT
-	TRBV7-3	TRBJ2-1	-	CASSLGTYNEQFF	TGTGCCAGCAGCCTCGGTACCTACAATGAGCAGTTCTTC
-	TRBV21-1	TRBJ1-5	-	CAPSTKGQHNQPQHF	TGTGCCCCCTCAACTAAGGGACAGCACAATCAGCCCCAGCATTTT